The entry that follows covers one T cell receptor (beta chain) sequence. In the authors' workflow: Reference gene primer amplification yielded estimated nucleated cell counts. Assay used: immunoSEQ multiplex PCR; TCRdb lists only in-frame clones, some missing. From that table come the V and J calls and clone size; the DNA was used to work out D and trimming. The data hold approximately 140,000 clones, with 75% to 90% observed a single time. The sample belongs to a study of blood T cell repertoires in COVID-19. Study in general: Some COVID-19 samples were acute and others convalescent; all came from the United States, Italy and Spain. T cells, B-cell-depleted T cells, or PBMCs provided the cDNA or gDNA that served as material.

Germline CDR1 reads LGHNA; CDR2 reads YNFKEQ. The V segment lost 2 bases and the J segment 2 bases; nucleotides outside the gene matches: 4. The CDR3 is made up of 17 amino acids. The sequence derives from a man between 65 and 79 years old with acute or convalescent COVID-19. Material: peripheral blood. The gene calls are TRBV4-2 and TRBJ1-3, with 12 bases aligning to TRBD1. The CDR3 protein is CASSQMGQGATGNTIYF. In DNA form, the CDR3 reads TGTGCCAGCAGCCAAATGGGACAGGGGGCTACTGGAAACACCATATATTTT.